The rows below give T cell receptor beta chains drawn from one sample of a study of cytomegalovirus exposure and HLA in healthy donors. Clones were read by immunoSEQ multiplex PCR, and TCRdb kept only the in-frame ones, dropping some. The repertoire holds about 110,000 clones, around 80% seen once, with less than 0.25% in the top ten. Sequencing was done on a sample of PBMCs. The receptors were sampled from a man aged 45 to 65 in good health and CMV-seronegative. CDR3s include the opening cysteine and the closing phenylalanine or tryptophan.

>TRBV19|TRBJ1-1
CASIGEAQNTEAFF
>TRBV6-1|TRBJ2-2
CASSTTSLFF
>TRBV9|TRBJ1-2
CASSDRLYGYTF
>TRBV9|TRBJ1-3
CASSLLTAAHTGNTIYF
>TRBV30|TRBJ1-1
CAWSAGTSRQKAFF
>TRBV7-2|TRBJ1-3
CASSPRQGSGNTIYF
>TRBV4-1|TRBJ2-7
CASSQGAGADYEQYF
>TRBV19|TRBJ2-5
CASSASPGQGETQYF
>TRBV7-9|TRBJ2-7
CASNAGLEQYF
>TRBV13|TRBJ2-6
CASSLAGGPGGANVLTF
>TRBV7-2|TRBJ1-2
CASSLDRGRYGYTF
>TRBV18|TRBJ1-1
CASSGTGATEAFF
>TRBV13|TRBJ2-7
CASSLLAGGRYEQYF
>TRBV9|TRBJ2-3
CASGLLTGADTQYF
>TRBV5-1|TRBJ2-7
CASSSDRGREQYF
>TRBV7-8|TRBJ1-6
CASSQIWTGGNSPLHF
>TRBV5-4|TRBJ1-2
CASSPQGYGYTF
>TRBV13|TRBJ1-3
CASSEDRRSGNTIYF
>TRBV4-2|TRBJ1-2
CASSQDRDGGYTF
>TRBV19|TRBJ2-4
CASSVGLAGTGLAKNIQYF
>TRBV21-1|TRBJ2-1
CASSKVEQDRLGNEQFF
>TRBV5-1|TRBJ2-2
CASSLAGSDTGELFF
>TRBV28|TRBJ2-4
CASRRGQSGNIQYF
>TRBV27|TRBJ2-3
CASSTGTGGTDTQYF
>TRBV2|TRBJ1-1
CASRLGQLNTEAFF
>TRBV28|TRBJ1-1
CASSVRTEAFF
>TRBV19|TRBJ2-1
CASSRGGPNEQFF
>TRBV21-1|TRBJ2-2
CASSARTSGRAVCANTGELFF
>TRBV5-1|TRBJ2-7
CASSLSAGGPYEQYF
>TRBV5-5|TRBJ2-1
CASSLSSLAGANEQFF
>TRBV7-2|TRBJ2-1
CASSLDGTSGREQFF
>TRBV5-5|TRBJ2-2
CASSSSGVITGELFF
>TRBV9|TRBJ2-1
CASSVEPTRSYNEQFF
>TRBV7-2|TRBJ1-5
CASSLVEDQPQHF
>TRBV28|TRBJ2-7
CASSLTGGTYEQYF
>TRBV7-2|TRBJ2-3
CASSPGLAIDTQYF
>TRBV29-1|TRBJ2-2
CSVGASGGEYTGELFF
>TRBV30|TRBJ2-5
CAWAHRGIFSETQYF
>TRBV4-2|TRBJ2-3
CASSRTGISTDTQYF